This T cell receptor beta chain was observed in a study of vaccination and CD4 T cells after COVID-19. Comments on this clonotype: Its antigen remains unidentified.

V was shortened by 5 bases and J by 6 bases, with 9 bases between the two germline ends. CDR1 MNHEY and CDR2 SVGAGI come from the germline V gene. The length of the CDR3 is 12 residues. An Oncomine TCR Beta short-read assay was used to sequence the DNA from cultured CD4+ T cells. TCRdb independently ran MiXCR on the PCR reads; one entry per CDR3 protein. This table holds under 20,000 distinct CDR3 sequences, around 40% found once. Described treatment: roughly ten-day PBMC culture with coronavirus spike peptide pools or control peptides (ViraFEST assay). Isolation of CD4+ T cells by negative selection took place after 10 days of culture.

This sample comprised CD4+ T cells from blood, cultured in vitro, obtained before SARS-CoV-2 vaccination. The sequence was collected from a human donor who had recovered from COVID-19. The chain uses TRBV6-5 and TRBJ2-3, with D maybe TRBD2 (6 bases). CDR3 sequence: CASSTRGDTQYF. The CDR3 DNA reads TGTGCCAGCAGTACTCGGGGGGATACGCAGTATTTT.